This TCR beta chain was recovered during a study of T-cell memory formation after mild COVID-19. Study-wide context: TCR clusters showed largely donor specificity.

On this clonotype itself: Its target is not known.

Regarding the study as a whole: A subset of responding clones appeared in pre-infection memory, suggesting cross-reactive memory joined.

5'RACE with constant-segment primers built TCRalpha and TCRbeta cDNA libraries with UMIs. TCRdb itself ran the 5' RACE reads through MiXCR, one entry per CDR3 protein. The sample lists fewer than 60,000 distinct CDR3 sequences, around a quarter occurring once. The sample taken for sequencing was PBMCs or a T cell subset sorted from them (not recorded which). This TCR was recovered from a man younger than 30 who had mild COVID-19 (a few samples of this study predate the infection). Cell type and time point are not known.

The CDR3 here is CSVELQGGNQPQHF. The CDR3 nucleotides are TGCAGCGTTGAACTACAGGGCGGCAATCAGCCCCAGCATTTT. V usage is TRBV29-1 and J usage is TRBJ1-5, with D possibly matching TRBD1 (6 bases). Between the trimmed V and J ends, which lost 2 bases and 2 bases, there was a span of 10 bases. Per germline, CDR1 SQVTM and CDR2 ANQGSEA. CDR3 length equals 14 residues.